This T cell receptor beta chain was sequenced during a study of T cell responses to AZD1222 COVID-19 vaccine. Study-wide results and caveats: Once two AZD1222 doses were given, Spike-specific TCR breadth and depth went up. Nearly half of spike-specific TCRs reportedly go after variant regions that carry no mutations. Clonal diversity was possibly underestimated; the donors were predominantly white British and more often female. Baseline seropositivity occurred in only a handful of AZD1222 recipients.

Germline-derived CDR1 and CDR2 are SGHRS and YFSETQ. This CDR3 comprises 15 residues. The trim removed 0 bases at V and 4 bases at J, leaving 4 bases unmatched. Note on this clone: Antigen unknown.

Data came from immunoSEQ multiplex PCR; TCRdb stores just in-frame clones and leaves some out. The table records about 48,000 clones, around 86% of them present only once. This clonotype was sampled from an adult who received the AZD1222 COVID-19 vaccine. V usage is TRBV5-1 and J usage is TRBJ2-1, with 7 bases matching TRBD2. The material sequenced was peripheral blood, taken 28 days after the second AZD1222 dose. CDR3 amino acids: CASSLVLRGYNEQFF. CDR3 coding DNA: TGCGCCAGCAGCTTGGTTTTGCGGGGGTACAATGAGCAGTTCTTC.